The clone carrying this TCR beta chain has a handful of counts. Its target is not known. The source of the sample is a study of T-cell memory formation after mild COVID-19. Regarding the study as a whole: There was a balanced CD4/CD8 profile in clones contracting day 15 to 85, and later expanders leaned CD4+. For contracting clones, CD4+ ones sat mainly in CM and EM, CD8+ in EMRA. Pre-infection memory contained some responding clones, which suggested that cross-reactive memory had joined.

The CDR3 sequence is 14 residues long. Germline V gene sequence: CDR1 SGHRS, CDR2 YFSETQ. Trimming took 4 bases from V and 0 from J, leaving 10 bases between them. Using its own MiXCR run on the 5' RACE reads, TCRdb lists one record per CDR3 protein. This table has 290,000 or so distinct CDR3 sequences, 15% to 20% appearing once. The V gene is TRBV5-1, the J gene TRBJ2-5; D not certain. The sample taken for sequencing was PBMCs or a T cell subset sorted from them (not recorded which). The receptor was derived from a man between 18 and 29 years old who had mild COVID-19 (a few samples of this study predate the infection). Cell type and time point are not known. CDR3 amino acids: CASSRIPHQETQYF. CDR3 DNA: TGCGCCAGCAGCCGAATACCACACCAAGAGACCCAGTACTTC.